This T cell receptor (beta chain) stems from a study of shared clonotypes between healthy human individuals. Whole-study results and caveats: Larger estimated richness was generally seen in naive subsets than in memory subsets.

Per the original data handling: In the immunoSEQ data, sequences were junction-only and lacked quality scores, so filtering differed. Generated by immunoSEQ multiplex PCR, the TCRdb table keeps only in-frame clones and is missing some. D and trimming come from the DNA, and the V and J calls and clone size come from that table. The repertoire holds around 690,000 clones, with about 90% as singletons. Per the germline V gene, CDR1 is SGHNT and CDR2 is YYREEE (reference sequence). Trimming at V came to 8 bases and at J to 4 bases, leaving 11 bases not matched to a gene. This CDR3 is built from 15 residues. A word on this clone: Its specificity is unknown. A far larger clone lies a single base away; this is likely a read error. The sample has other DNA sequences that encode this CDR3 too.

The rearrangement links TRBV5-4 to TRBJ2-7; TRBD2 agrees at 11 bases. The TCR originated in a man younger than 30 in good health. Some clones in this sample may be carry-over from other donors' samples. The sample taken for sequencing was memory CD8+ T cells from PBMCs. Subset defined: CD45RO+ cells pooled with CCR7-negative TemRA cells. The CDR3 coding sequence is TGTGCCAGTAGCCCCCACCTAGCGGGAGGTTACGAGCAGTACTTC. Translating gives CASSPHLAGGYEQYF.